This T cell receptor beta chain was obtained from a study of shared clonotypes between healthy human individuals. Assay: immunoSEQ multiplex PCR; the TCRdb copy retains only in-frame clones and omits some. The table shows 1,100,000 or so clones, with 75% to 85% occurring only once. This CDR3 is built from 14 residues. V gave up 6 bases and J gave up 1 base; unmatched junction bases: 3. The germline V gene encodes CDR1 MNHNY and CDR2 SVGAGI (reference sequence). The TCR sequence derives from a man aged 18 to 29 in good health. Some clones in this sample may be carry-over from other donors' samples. V gene TRBV6-6 combines with J gene TRBJ1-1, with 9 nucleotides matching TRBD1. The specimen was memory CD4+ T cells from PBMCs. Subset in this sample: CD45RA-negative fraction. CDR3 bases: TGTGCCAGCAGGCGGGGACAGGGGAACACTGAAGCTTTCTTT. Protein sequence: CASRRGQGNTEAFF.